This is a list of T cell receptor beta chains from one sample in a study of shared clonotypes between healthy human individuals. Sequencing was performed with immunoSEQ multiplex PCR; in TCRdb, only in-frame clones are kept and a portion is missing. The table lists about 680,000 clones, 92% of them singletons. The sequenced sample consisted of naive CD8+ T cells sorted from blood. The receptors come from a man aged 30 to 39 in good health. Both conserved end residues are part of each CDR3. Each record gives: clone size, J gene, D gene, V gene, CDR3 DNA, CDR3 protein. The D gene is left open where the match is weak. The size of a clone is reported for some rows only, either as once, few or many, or as a class for expanded clones.

NA | TRBJ1-2 | TRBD1 | TRBV29-1 | TGCAGCGTTGAAAATTGGGACAGCCAGATATATGGCTACACCTTC | CSVENWDSQIYGYTF
NA | TRBJ2-7 | NA | TRBV5-6 | TGTGCCAGCACCCTTGGGCCCACCTACGAGCAGTACTTC | CASTLGPTYEQYF
NA | TRBJ2-7 | NA | TRBV28 | TGTGCCAGCACCTCCCCCCGTGGCCAGGGTGGCCCCTACGAGCAGTACTTC | CASTSPRGQGGPYEQYF
NA | TRBJ2-3 | NA | TRBV15 | TGTGCCACCAGCAGAGACCCAGAGGGCACAGATACGCAGTATTTT | CATSRDPEGTDTQYF
NA | TRBJ1-1 | NA | TRBV29-1 | TGCAGCGTTGGAATAATGAACACTGAAGCTTTCTTT | CSVGIMNTEAFF
NA | TRBJ1-1 | TRBD1 | TRBV2 | TGTGCCAGCAACATGGGACAGTCTACCACTGAAGCTTTCTTT | CASNMGQSTTEAFF
NA | TRBJ2-2 | NA | TRBV4-1 | TGCGCCAGCAGCCAAGTCGGTGGCGGGGAGCTGTTTTTT | CASSQVGGGELFF
NA | TRBJ2-7 | NA | TRBV4-1 | TGCGCCAGCAGCCAAGAGACGGTGAGCTCCTACGAGCAGTACTTC | CASSQETVSSYEQYF
NA | TRBJ1-1 | NA | TRBV18 | TGTGCCAGCTCACTCCAGGGTCTGTTGGGGGAGAACACTGAAGCTTTCTTT | CASSLQGLLGENTEAFF
NA | TRBJ2-2 | NA | TRBV5-1 | TGCGCCAGCAGCTTGTCAGGGGAGAACACCGGGGAGCTGTTTTTT | CASSLSGENTGELFF
NA | TRBJ2-3 | NA | TRBV11-2 | TGTGCCAGCAGCTCAGGCTCCGGGGCCCTACGGGCAGATACGCAGTATTTT | CASSSGSGALRADTQYF
NA | TRBJ2-7 | TRBD2 | TRBV25-1 | TGTGCCAGCAGCCCAGTTGGGGGACTAGCCTCATACGAGCAGTACTTC | CASSPVGGLASYEQYF
NA | TRBJ1-5 | NA | TRBV18 | TGTGCCAGCTCACCACCGGGGGGGAACAGCAATCAGCCCCAGCATTTT | CASSPPGGNSNQPQHF
NA | TRBJ2-5 | NA | TRBV25-1 | TGTGCCAGCAGCAAGGGTTCCCGGGAGACCCAGTACTTC | CASSKGSRETQYF
NA | TRBJ2-7 | TRBD1 | TRBV5-1 | TGCGCCAGCAGCTTGGGACAGGGGGCGATGTACGAGCAGTACTTC | CASSLGQGAMYEQYF
once | TRBJ2-7 | NA | TRBV27 | TGTGCCAGCAGCTTCTCTCACTCGAGCTCCTACGAGCAGTACTTC | CASSFSHSSSYEQYF
NA | TRBJ2-7 | TRBD2 | TRBV18 | TGTGCCAGCTCAGAAACTAGCGTGAGCTCCTACGAGCAGTACTTC | CASSETSVSSYEQYF
NA | TRBJ2-1 | NA | TRBV7-9 | TGTGCCAGCAGCTTAGCGGGTAAGGGGCAGTTCTTC | CASSLAGKGQFF
NA | TRBJ2-4 | NA | TRBV7-9 | TGTGCCAGCAGCTTAGGGCAGGGCGGACTAGCCAAAAACATTCAGTACTTC | CASSLGQGGLAKNIQYF
NA | TRBJ2-3 | NA | TRBV11-2 | TGTGCCAGCAGAATTTTGAGGTCAGATACGCAGTATTTT | CASRILRSDTQYF